A selection of T cell receptor beta chains follows, all from one sample in a study of blood T cell repertoires in COVID-19. Using immunoSEQ multiplex PCR, the repertoire was profiled, and TCRdb retains in-frame clones only, with some absent. Found here are more than 250,000 clones, 86% of them singletons; the top ten hold around 1.5%. The source material was peripheral blood. These TCRs come from a woman in her forties or fifties with acute or convalescent COVID-19. Each CDR3 is given with its conserved first and last residue. Fields, in order: D gene, V gene, clone size, J gene, CDR3 protein, CDR3 DNA. The D gene is left open where the match is weak. Not all rows give a size; the values are once, few, many and, for expanded clones, a class.

D: .
V: TRBV11-3
size: .
J: TRBJ2-4
CDR3: CASSPPGGFAKNIQYF
DNA: TGTGCCAGCAGCCCGCCCGGGGGATTCGCCAAAAACATTCAGTACTTC

D: .
V: TRBV6-6
size: .
J: TRBJ2-1
CDR3: CASSPYNEQFF
DNA: TGTGCCAGCAGCCCGTACAATGAGCAGTTCTTC

D: TRBD2
V: TRBV5-5
size: .
J: TRBJ2-7
CDR3: CASSLVGTSAFYEQYF
DNA: TGTGCCAGCAGCTTGGTCGGGACTAGCGCGTTCTACGAGCAGTACTTC

D: .
V: TRBV30
size: once
J: TRBJ2-2
CDR3: CAWSVWSGDTGELFF
DNA: TGTGCCTGGAGTGTATGGTCAGGGGACACCGGGGAGCTGTTTTTT

D: .
V: TRBV5-4
size: once
J: TRBJ2-7
CDR3: CASSLGRAGTYEQYF
DNA: TGTGCCAGCAGCTTGGGACGGGCGGGCACCTACGAGCAGTACTTC

D: .
V: TRBV10-3
size: .
J: TRBJ1-5
CDR3: CAISGGTGQPQHF
DNA: TGTGCCATCAGTGGTGGCACGGGGCAGCCCCAGCATTTT

D: .
V: TRBV9
size: .
J: TRBJ1-2
CDR3: CASSVALANYGYTF
DNA: TGTGCCAGCAGCGTAGCTTTAGCCAACTATGGCTACACCTTC

D: .
V: TRBV2
size: once
J: TRBJ1-5
CDR3: CASSEESGVVSNQPQHF
DNA: TGTGCCAGCAGTGAAGAGAGCGGAGTAGTCTCCAATCAGCCCCAGCATTTT

D: TRBD1
V: TRBV7-6
size: .
J: TRBJ2-3
CDR3: CASSPRRDRGRGDTQYF
DNA: TGTGCCAGCAGCCCCCGGAGGGACAGGGGGCGCGGGGATACGCAGTATTTT

D: TRBD1
V: TRBV19
size: .
J: TRBJ1-5
CDR3: CASSTPRTGGGNQPQHF
DNA: TGTGCCAGTAGTACCCCTCGGACAGGGGGTGGCAATCAGCCCCAGCATTTT

D: TRBD1
V: TRBV28
size: .
J: TRBJ2-7
CDR3: CASSFWTGGYEQYF
DNA: TGTGCCAGCAGTTTTTGGACAGGGGGCTACGAGCAGTACTTC

D: .
V: TRBV6-6
size: .
J: TRBJ2-5
CDR3: CASSQTSPSGTQYF
DNA: TGTGCCAGCAGTCAAACCTCACCCTCCGGGACCCAGTACTTC

D: TRBD1
V: TRBV6-5
size: .
J: TRBJ2-7
CDR3: CASSTSTGGVYEQYF
DNA: TGTGCCAGCAGTACCTCGACAGGGGGCGTCTACGAGCAGTACTTC

D: TRBD2
V: TRBV28
size: once
J: TRBJ2-3
CDR3: CASGAGGLDTQYF
DNA: TGTGCCAGCGGCGCGGGAGGGCTAGATACGCAGTATTTT

D: TRBD1
V: TRBV5-1
size: .
J: TRBJ1-1
CDR3: CASSLEGAGTEAFF
DNA: TGCGCCAGCAGCTTGGAGGGGGCGGGCACTGAAGCTTTCTTT

D: TRBD2
V: TRBV5-1
size: .
J: TRBJ2-7
CDR3: CASSLTSGGLGEQYF
DNA: TGCGCCAGCAGCTTGACCAGCGGGGGTCTGGGGGAGCAGTACTTC

D: TRBD2
V: TRBV29-1
size: .
J: TRBJ2-5
CDR3: CSAGFTSAQETQYF
DNA: TGCAGCGCGGGCTTCACTAGCGCCCAAGAGACCCAGTACTTC

D: TRBD2
V: TRBV10-3
size: .
J: TRBJ2-6
CDR3: CAISESHPRLADTHSGANVLTF
DNA: TGTGCCATCAGTGAGTCCCACCCGAGGCTAGCGGACACCCACTCTGGGGCCAACGTCCTGACTTTC

D: TRBD1
V: TRBV28
size: .
J: TRBJ1-1
CDR3: CASSSTGQANTEAFF
DNA: TGTGCCAGCAGTTCAACCGGACAGGCGAACACTGAAGCTTTCTTT

D: .
V: TRBV18
size: .
J: TRBJ1-3
CDR3: CASSPRQISGNTIYF
DNA: TGTGCCAGCTCACCGCGTCAAATCTCTGGAAACACCATATATTTT

D: TRBD1
V: TRBV6-1
size: .
J: TRBJ1-2
CDR3: CASSEVHRGNYGYTF
DNA: TGTGCCAGCAGTGAAGTGCACAGGGGAAACTATGGCTACACCTTC

D: .
V: TRBV2
size: few
J: TRBJ1-4
CDR3: CASSEVIDFRGIATNEKLFF
DNA: TGTGCCAGCAGTGAAGTCATTGATTTCCGGGGGATAGCAACTAATGAAAAACTGTTTTTT

D: .
V: TRBV7-3
size: .
J: TRBJ2-4
CDR3: CASSSGAGKNIQYF
DNA: TGTGCCAGCAGCTCAGGGGCCGGCAAAAACATTCAGTACTTC

D: .
V: TRBV5-1
size: .
J: TRBJ2-2
CDR3: CASSLSPPPVDTGELFF
DNA: TGCGCCAGCAGCTTATCACCTCCCCCGGTGGACACCGGGGAGCTGTTTTTT

D: .
V: TRBV11-2
size: .
J: TRBJ1-5
CDR3: CASSLAGDQPQHF
DNA: TGTGCCAGCAGCTTAGCGGGGGATCAGCCCCAGCATTTT

D: .
V: TRBV21-1
size: .
J: TRBJ2-7
CDR3: CASSIEPARDSYEQYF
DNA: TGTGCCAGCAGCATAGAGCCGGCCAGGGACTCCTACGAGCAGTACTTC

D: TRBD2
V: TRBV18
size: .
J: TRBJ2-3
CDR3: CASSRKPGLAGSTDTQYF
DNA: TGTGCCAGCTCACGAAAACCGGGACTAGCGGGGAGCACAGATACGCAGTATTTT

D: TRBD1
V: TRBV5-4
size: .
J: TRBJ2-1
CDR3: CASSSDSGGYNEQFF
DNA: TGTGCCAGCAGCTCGGACTCAGGGGGCTACAATGAGCAGTTCTTC

D: TRBD2
V: TRBV19
size: .
J: TRBJ2-1
CDR3: CASSRLAGGDNEQFF
DNA: TGTGCCAGTAGTAGACTAGCGGGAGGGGACAATGAGCAGTTCTTC

D: .
V: TRBV7-9
size: .
J: TRBJ1-1
CDR3: CASSLGQANTEAFF
DNA: TGTGCCAGCAGCTTAGGGCAGGCGAACACTGAAGCTTTCTTT

D: TRBD1
V: TRBV28
size: .
J: TRBJ1-1
CDR3: CASSLLPPGGQGAFF
DNA: TGTGCCAGCAGTTTATTACCCCCGGGGGGACAGGGGGCTTTCTTT

D: .
V: TRBV27
size: .
J: TRBJ2-5
CDR3: CASRTLQGPGTQYF
DNA: TGTGCCAGCAGGACTTTACAGGGTCCTGGGACCCAGTACTTC

D: TRBD2
V: TRBV7-8
size: once
J: TRBJ2-1
CDR3: CASSFLAGGDEQFF
DNA: TGTGCCAGCAGCTTTCTAGCGGGAGGCGATGAGCAGTTCTTC

D: .
V: TRBV4-1
size: .
J: TRBJ1-2
CDR3: CASSQDVAGGGGYTF
DNA: TGCGCCAGCAGCCAAGATGTAGCGGGGGGCGGGGGCTACACCTTC

D: .
V: TRBV9
size: .
J: TRBJ2-1
CDR3: CASSVTTTSYNEQFF
DNA: TGTGCCAGCAGCGTAACAACTACCTCCTACAATGAGCAGTTCTTC

D: TRBD1
V: TRBV5-1
size: .
J: TRBJ2-7
CDR3: CASSPTGGWNEQYF
DNA: TGCGCCAGCAGCCCGACAGGGGGCTGGAACGAGCAGTACTTC

D: TRBD1
V: TRBV10-3
size: .
J: TRBJ1-2
CDR3: CAISELTGNRHGYTF
DNA: TGTGCCATCAGTGAGTTGACAGGGAATCGTCATGGCTACACCTTC

D: TRBD1
V: TRBV18
size: .
J: TRBJ2-7
CDR3: CASSPRGQGNYEQYF
DNA: TGTGCCAGCTCACCACGGGGACAGGGTAACTACGAGCAGTACTTC

D: TRBD2
V: TRBV6-4
size: few
J: TRBJ2-7
CDR3: CASSDSVLAGVSEQYF
DNA: TGTGCCAGCAGTGACTCGGTTCTAGCGGGAGTCAGTGAGCAGTACTTC

D: .
V: TRBV11-2
size: .
J: TRBJ1-3
CDR3: CASSLGTGFGNTIYF
DNA: TGTGCCAGCAGCTTAGGCACAGGGTTCGGAAACACCATATATTTT

D: TRBD2
V: TRBV4-2
size: .
J: TRBJ2-1
CDR3: CASSPGLAGGLRNNEQFF
DNA: TGTGCCAGCAGTCCAGGACTAGCGGGAGGCCTCAGGAACAATGAGCAGTTCTTC

D: .
V: TRBV7-9
size: .
J: TRBJ2-7
CDR3: CASSLAGGEQYF
DNA: TGTGCCAGCAGCTTAGCGGGGGGCGAGCAGTACTTC

D: TRBD1
V: TRBV30
size: .
J: TRBJ1-1
CDR3: CAWSPITGASEAFF
DNA: TGTGCCTGGAGTCCAATCACAGGGGCATCTGAAGCTTTCTTT

D: .
V: TRBV5-1
size: once
J: TRBJ1-1
CDR3: CASSPMTANTEAFF
DNA: TGCGCCAGCAGCCCAATGACAGCTAACACTGAAGCTTTCTTT